This T cell receptor (beta chain) was captured by sequencing in a study of blood T cell repertoires in COVID-19. Overall study context: The United States, Italy and Spain were the sources of the acute and convalescent COVID-19 samples. T cells, B-cell-depleted T cells, or PBMCs provided the cDNA or gDNA that served as material.

Original methodology: Estimates of nucleated cell counts were drawn from the amplification of reference gene primers. Data came from immunoSEQ multiplex PCR; TCRdb stores just in-frame clones and leaves some out. Clone size and the V and J calls come from that table; the DNA yielded D and trimming. Counted here are fewer than 350,000 clones, roughly 89% occurring once; the ten biggest clones make up under 5%. The CDR3 is 14 residues long. Per the germline V gene, CDR1 is SGHDT and CDR2 is YYEEEE. V was pared by 2 bases and J by 3 bases, with 9 bases between. The origin of this receptor is a woman in her sixties or seventies with COVID-19, enrolled during active disease. This sequence joins TRBV5-6 and TRBJ1-5; tentative D call: TRBD1 (6 bases). The sample comprised peripheral blood. The CDR3 protein is CASSFYRANQPQHF. CDR3 coding DNA: TGTGCCAGCAGCTTCTACAGGGCCAATCAGCCCCAGCATTTT.